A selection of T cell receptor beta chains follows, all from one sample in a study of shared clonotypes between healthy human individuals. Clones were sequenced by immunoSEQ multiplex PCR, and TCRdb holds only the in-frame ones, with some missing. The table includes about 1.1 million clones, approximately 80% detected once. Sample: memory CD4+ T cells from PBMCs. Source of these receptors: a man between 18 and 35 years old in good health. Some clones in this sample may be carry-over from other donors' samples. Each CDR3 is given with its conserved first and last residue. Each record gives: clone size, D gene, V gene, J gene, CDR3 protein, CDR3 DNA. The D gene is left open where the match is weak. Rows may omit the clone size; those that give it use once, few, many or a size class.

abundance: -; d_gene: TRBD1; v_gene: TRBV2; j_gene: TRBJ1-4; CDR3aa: CASSETGVEEKLFF; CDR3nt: TGTGCCAGCAGTGAAACAGGGGTCGAGGAAAAACTGTTTTTT
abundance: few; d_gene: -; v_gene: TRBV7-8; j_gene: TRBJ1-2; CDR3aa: CASSIRDLGYGYTF; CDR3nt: TGTGCCAGCAGCATAAGGGACTTGGGCTATGGCTACACCTTC
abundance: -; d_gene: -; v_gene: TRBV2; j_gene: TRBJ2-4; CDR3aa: CASSEGGAKNIQYF; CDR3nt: TGTGCCAGCAGTGAAGGAGGGGCCAAAAACATTCAGTACTTC
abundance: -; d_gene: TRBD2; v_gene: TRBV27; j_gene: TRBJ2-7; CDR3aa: CASRQGLAGTYEQYF; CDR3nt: TGTGCCAGCAGACAAGGACTAGCGGGGACCTACGAGCAGTACTTC
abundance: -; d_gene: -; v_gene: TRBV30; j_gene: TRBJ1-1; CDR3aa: CAWRQRGRLMNTEAFF; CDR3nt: TGTGCCTGGAGGCAAAGGGGCAGGTTAATGAACACTGAAGCTTTCTTT
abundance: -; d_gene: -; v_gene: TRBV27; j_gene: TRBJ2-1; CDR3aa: CASTLGRGRYGYEQFF; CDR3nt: TGTGCCAGCACCCTCGGCCGCGGCAGGTACGGTTATGAGCAGTTCTTC
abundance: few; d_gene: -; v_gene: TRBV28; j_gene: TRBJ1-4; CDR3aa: CASRGGKLFF; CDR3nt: TGTGCCAGCAGAGGGGGAAAACTGTTTTTT
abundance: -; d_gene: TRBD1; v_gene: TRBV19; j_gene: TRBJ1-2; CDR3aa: CASSVRDSPYGYTF; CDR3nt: TGTGCCAGTAGTGTCCGGGACAGCCCCTATGGCTACACCTTC
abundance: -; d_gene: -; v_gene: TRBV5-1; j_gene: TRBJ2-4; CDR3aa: CASSSPSGANIQYF; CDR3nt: TGCGCCAGCAGCTCCCCTTCTGGAGCTAACATTCAGTACTTC
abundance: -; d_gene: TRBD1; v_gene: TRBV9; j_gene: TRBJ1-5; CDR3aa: CASSASTGNQPQHF; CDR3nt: TGTGCCAGCAGCGCGTCGACAGGGAACCAGCCCCAGCATTTT
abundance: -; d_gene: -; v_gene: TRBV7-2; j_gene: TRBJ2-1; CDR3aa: CASSLARTGHEQFF; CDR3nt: TGTGCCAGCAGCTTAGCGCGTACAGGACATGAGCAGTTCTTC
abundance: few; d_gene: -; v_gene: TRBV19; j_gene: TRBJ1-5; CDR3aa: CASSGTYNQPQHF; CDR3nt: TGTGCCAGTAGCGGGACCTACAATCAGCCCCAGCATTTT
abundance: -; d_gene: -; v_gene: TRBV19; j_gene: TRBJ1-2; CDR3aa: CASSIVRLQQSYTF; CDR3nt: TGTGCCAGTAGTATAGTTCGTCTACAGCAGAGCTACACCTTC
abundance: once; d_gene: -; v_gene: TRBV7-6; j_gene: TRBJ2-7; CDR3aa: CASGRDIHSYEQYF; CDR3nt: TGTGCCAGCGGCCGGGACATTCACTCCTACGAGCAGTACTTC
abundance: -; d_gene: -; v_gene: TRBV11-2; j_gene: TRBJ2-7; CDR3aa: CASSLTLVETYEQYF; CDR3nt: TGTGCCAGCAGCTTAACCTTGGTAGAGACCTACGAGCAGTACTTC
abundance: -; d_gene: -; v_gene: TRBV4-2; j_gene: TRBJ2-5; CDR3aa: CASSLGGTVRETQYF; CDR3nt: TGTGCCAGCAGCTTGGGGGGGACAGTACGAGAGACCCAGTACTTC
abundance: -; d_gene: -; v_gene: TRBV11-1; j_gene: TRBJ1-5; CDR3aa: CASSLSSNQPQHF; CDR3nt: TGTGCCAGCAGCTTAAGTAGCAATCAGCCCCAGCATTTT